This TCR beta chain is from a study of CD8+ T cells in alopecia areata. General study points: Compared with normal scalp, lesional scalp had higher clonality and more expanded CD8+ clones.

Of note for this clone: Its matching antigen is unknown.

RNA extraction and reverse transcription yielded cDNA as sequencing template. Data came from immunoSEQ multiplex PCR; TCRdb stores just in-frame clones and leaves some out. This table holds about 200,000 clones, over 45% found once. Treatment given: oral pan-JAK inhibitor, 5-10 mg twice daily. V was pared by 6 bases and J by 5 bases, with 17 bases between. The CDR3 has 15 residues. Germline V gene data show CDR1 as MNHEY and CDR2 as SMNVEV (reference sequence). The sample here was CD4+ T cells sorted from blood, taken at week 24, from a patient treated with tofacitinib. This chain uses TRBV27 with TRBJ2-1, with D perhaps given as TRBD1 or TRBD2 (6 bases each). The receptor was derived from a human donor with alopecia areata. The DNA for the CDR3 is TGTGCCAGCAGCCAACCGGGGGCTAGAAACAATGAGCAGTTCTTC. Amino acids: CASSQPGARNNEQFF.